These 29 T cell receptor beta chains share one sample of origin, sequenced in a study of T cell responses to AZD1222 COVID-19 vaccine. Repertoires were generated with immunoSEQ multiplex PCR, while TCRdb's copy carries only in-frame clones and drops some. This sample has around 80,000 clones, with roughly 87% found just once. The sequenced sample was peripheral blood, obtained 28 days after the second AZD1222 dose. These receptors came from an adult who received the AZD1222 COVID-19 vaccine.

This chain links TRBV3-1 (or the pseudogene TRBV3-2) with TRBJ2-1; D is unresolved. Trimming cost V 1 base and J 5 bases, with 9 bases left between them. The CDR3 is 14 residues long. From germline, CDR1 is LGHDT and CDR2 YNNKEL (reference sequence). CDR3 amino acids: CASSQGTGDNEQFF. CDR3 DNA: TGTGCCAGCAGCCAAGGGACCGGAGACAATGAGCAGTTCTTC.

This clone came up a few times. The chain couples TRBV9 to TRBJ1-2; no clear D gene. The V end was cut by 0 bases, the J end by 2 bases, with 11 bases between. This CDR3 is built from 15 residues. Germline V gene sequence: CDR1 SGDLS, CDR2 YYNGEE. The CDR3 loop reads CASSVDAEPNYGYTF. The DNA of the CDR3 is TGTGCCAGCAGCGTAGATGCAGAGCCGAACTATGGCTACACCTTC.

The rearrangement uses TRBV9 and TRBJ1-2; tentative D call: TRBD1 (5 bases). V was pared by 0 bases and J by 0 bases, with 15 bases between. The CDR3 is made up of 17 amino acids. Germline V lookup: CDR1 SGDLS, CDR2 YYNGEE. CDR3 coding DNA: TGTGCCAGCAGCGTAGAGGGTACAGGCCCTGCTAACTATGGCTACACCTTC. Translating it yields CASSVEGTGPANYGYTF.

V gene TRBV3-1 (or the pseudogene TRBV3-2) combines with J gene TRBJ1-2, with D possibly being TRBD1 (6 bases). The V gene lost 2 bases and the J gene lost 6 bases, with 13 bases spanning the gap. CDR1 is LGHDT and CDR2 is YNNKEL in the germline V gene (reference sequence). The CDR3 has 14 residues. The CDR3 DNA follows: TGTGCCAGCAGCCAAAGACCAGGGGAAAATGGCTACACCTTC. Its protein is CASSQRPGENGYTF.

The chain employs TRBV5-6 and TRBJ2-3; tentative D call: TRBD1 (6 bases). Germline values: CDR1 SGHDT, CDR2 YYEEEE. Trimming left V 0 bases short and J 6 bases short, with 11 bases between. The CDR3 has 14 amino acids. DNA for the CDR3: TGTGCCAGCAGCTTGGAACAGGGTGGGGATACGCAGTATTTT. Encoded protein: CASSLEQGGDTQYF.

The V gene is TRBV18, the J gene TRBJ2-7; maybe TRBD1 (5 bases). The V gene lost 2 bases and the J gene lost 5 bases, with 13 bases spanning the gap. The CDR3 is made up of 14 amino acids. Germline V gives CDR1 KGHSH, CDR2 LQKENI. For the CDR3, the DNA is TGTGCCAGCTCACCAAGGGCAGGGATAAACGAGCAGTACTTC. Protein sequence: CASSPRAGINEQYF.

The J gene is TRBJ2-1, the V gene TRBV5-1; TRBD1 matches at 7 bases. In germline, CDR1 is SGHRS, CDR2 YFSETQ. J lost 0 bases, V lost 4 bases, and 7 bases had no gene match. The CDR3 loop spans 16 amino acids. CDR3 in amino acids: CASSPGQLSSYNEQFF. The CDR3 bases are TGCGCCAGCAGCCCGGGACAGTTGAGCTCCTACAATGAGCAGTTCTTC. Full variable domain (rest looked up from reference TRBV5-1 and TRBJ2-1): KAGVTQTPRYLIKTRGQQVTLSCSPISGHRSVSWYQQTPGQGLQFLFEYFSETQRNKGNFPGRFSGRQFSNSRSEMNVSTLELGDSALYLCASSPGQLSSYNEQFFGPGTRLTVL.

The rearrangement uses TRBV24-1 and TRBJ2-1; 7 bases line up with TRBD2. J lost 0 bases, V lost 6 bases, and 1 base had no gene match. CDR3 length: 14 residues. CDR1 and CDR2 from the germline V gene are KGHDR and SFDVKD. Written as DNA, the CDR3 is TGTGCCACCAGTCCGGGGGGCTCCTACAATGAGCAGTTCTTC. Encoded protein: CATSPGGSYNEQFF.

V and J are TRBV15 and TRBJ2-5; D is possibly TRBD1 or TRBD2 (5 bases each). The germline V gene has CDR1 LNHNV and CDR2 YYDKDF (reference sequence). Trimming removed 3 bases from V and 0 bases from J, with 23 bases in between. The CDR3 sequence is 19 residues long. CDR3 protein: CATSRGPSHKEGYQETQYF. The DNA for the CDR3 is TGTGCCACCAGCAGGGGCCCTTCCCACAAAGAGGGGTACCAAGAGACCCAGTACTTC.

The chain uses TRBV15 and TRBJ1-3; TRBD1 is a possible D gene (6 bases). Deletions cut 0 bases from V and 2 bases from J, with 8 bases between. The CDR3 consists of 15 residues. CDR1 and CDR2 (germline): LNHNV, YYDKDF (reference sequence). CDR3 residues: CATSRDWGPGNTIYF. The CDR3 nucleotides are TGTGCCACCAGCAGAGATTGGGGGCCTGGAAACACCATATATTTT. The whole variable domain, remainder taken from reference TRBV15 and TRBJ1-3, is DAMVIQNPRYQVTQFGKPVTLSCSQTLNHNVMYWYQQKSSQAPKLLFHYYDKDFNNEADTPDNFQSRRPNTSFCFLDIRSPGLGDTAMYLCATSRDWGPGNTIYFGEGSWLTVV.

The chain couples TRBV10-3 to TRBJ2-1; 16 bases map to TRBD2. CDR1 is ENHRY, CDR2 SYGVKD, per germline. V shed 4 bases, J shed 7 bases, and the junction held 4 bases outside the gene matches. CDR3 length: 16 amino acids. The CDR3 reads CAISGLGLAGGNEQFF. CDR3 coding DNA: TGTGCCATCAGTGGTTTGGGACTAGCGGGAGGGAATGAGCAGTTCTTC.

J is TRBJ1-1 and V is TRBV6-5, with TRBD1 as a possible D gene (5 bases). CDR3 length equals 14 residues. CDR1 and CDR2 (germline): MNHEY, SVGAGI. Trimming stripped 0 bases from V and 4 bases from J, with 9 bases between. In DNA form, the CDR3 reads TGTGCCAGCAGTTACTCATACCAGGGCACTGAAGCTTTCTTT. Translating it yields CASSYSYQGTEAFF.

V usage is TRBV9 and J usage is TRBJ2-1, with D tentatively TRBD1 or TRBD2 (5 bases each). Per the germline V gene, CDR1 is SGDLS and CDR2 is YYNGEE. The CDR3 covers 15 residues. The V end was cut by 3 bases, the J end by 4 bases, with 14 bases between. The CDR3 here is CASSAGQGDYNEQFF. In nucleotides, the CDR3 is TGTGCCAGCAGCGCCGGCCAGGGAGATTACAATGAGCAGTTCTTC.

This clone came up once. This sequence joins TRBV5-1 and TRBJ2-1; a possible D gene is TRBD2 (5 bases). The germline V and J ends were trimmed by 0 bases and 4 bases, with 14 bases remaining between them. The germline gives CDR1 SGHRS, CDR2 YFSETQ. The CDR3 has 16 residues. The CDR3 DNA is TGCGCCAGCAGCTTGGGACGTGGGAGAAAATACAATGAGCAGTTCTTC. Residues: CASSLGRGRKYNEQFF. The complete variable domain, with remaining parts taken from reference TRBV5-1 and TRBJ2-1, reads KAGVTQTPRYLIKTRGQQVTLSCSPISGHRSVSWYQQTPGQGLQFLFEYFSETQRNKGNFPGRFSGRQFSNSRSEMNVSTLELGDSALYLCASSLGRGRKYNEQFFGPGTRLTVL.

This clone appeared a single time. The rearrangement uses TRBV5-1 and TRBJ1-2, with D hard to call. CDR1 is SGHRS and CDR2 is YFSETQ in the germline V gene. V lost 4 bases to trimming and J lost 8 bases, with 12 bases between them. The CDR3 consists of 12 residues. CDR3 nucleotides: TGCGCCAGCAGCCCCACTTCGGGCGGCTACACCTTC. Its translation: CASSPTSGGYTF.

The chain carries TRBV7-9 and TRBJ2-7, with D maybe TRBD2 (6 bases). The CDR3 has 14 amino acids. CDR1 is SEHNR, CDR2 FQNEAQ, per germline (reference sequence). Trimming took off 3 bases at V and 0 bases at J, with 9 bases between the two ends. Written as DNA, the CDR3 is TGTGCCAGCAGCTTTTCCGGGAGCTCCTACGAGCAGTACTTC. Its protein is CASSFSGSSYEQYF. Filled out from reference TRBV7-9 and TRBJ2-7, the complete variable domain reads DTGVSQNPRHKITKRGQNVTFRCDPISEHNRLYWYRQTLGQGPEFLTYFQNEAQLEKSRLLSDRFSAERPKGSFSTLEIQRTEQGDSAMYLCASSFSGSSYEQYFGPGTRLTVT.

The chain has TRBV6-5 and TRBJ2-7; 9 positions match TRBD1. In germline, CDR1 is MNHEY, CDR2 SVGAGI. With 8 bases clipped from V and 5 bases from J, the junction kept 7 bases outside the gene matches. The CDR3 has 13 amino acids. CDR3 amino acids: CASRRQGVNEQYF. CDR3 in DNA: TGTGCCAGCCGCCGACAGGGGGTCAACGAGCAGTACTTC.

The V gene is TRBV12-3 or TRBV12-4, the J gene TRBJ1-2; weak D call: TRBD1 (6 bases). The CDR3 is 12 residues long. V was trimmed by 5 bases and J by 5 bases, leaving 9 bases between them. CDR3 sequence: CASSPRGYGYTF. DNA for the CDR3: TGTGCCAGCAGTCCAAGGGGGTATGGCTACACCTTC.

CDR3 protein: CASRDGTGFYGYTF. In DNA, the CDR3 is TGTGCCAGCAGGGACGGGACAGGGTTCTATGGCTACACCTTC. The chain combines TRBV6-5 with TRBJ1-2; TRBD1 matches at 9 bases. With 6 bases clipped from V and 4 bases from J, the junction kept 6 bases outside the gene matches. Germline CDR1 is MNHEY and CDR2 is SVGAGI. There are 14 residues in the CDR3.

This clone was counted a few times. V gene TRBV6-6 combines with J gene TRBJ1-1, with no clear D. There are 12 residues in the CDR3. Germline CDR1 and CDR2: MNHNY and SVGAGI (reference sequence). Trimming pared 4 bases from V and 3 bases from J, leaving 6 bases between. DNA for the CDR3: TGTGCCAGCAGTTTCCGGGACACTGAAGCTTTCTTT. Protein: CASSFRDTEAFF.

The gene calls are TRBV3-1 (or the pseudogene TRBV3-2) and TRBJ2-1; 10 bases are a match to TRBD2. The CDR3 spans 16 residues. V was pared by 1 base and J by 3 bases, with 3 bases of the junction left unmatched. Germline CDR1 is LGHDT and CDR2 is YNNKEL (reference sequence). Here the CDR3 DNA reads TGTGCCAGCAGCCAAGTGTCTAGCGGGAGCTACAATGAGCAGTTCTTC. It specifies CASSQVSSGSYNEQFF.

The chain recombines TRBV25-1 with TRBJ1-1, with D maybe TRBD1 (5 bases). This CDR3 has 13 amino acids. Trimming cost V 3 bases and J 0 bases, with 5 bases left between them. Looked up from germline, CDR1 is MGHDK and CDR2 is SYGVNS. CDR3 in amino acids: CASSETVNTEAFF. For the CDR3, the DNA is TGTGCCAGCAGTGAGACAGTGAACACTGAAGCTTTCTTT.

The CDR3 bases are TGTGCCAGCAACCACAGGGGGGGGAGCACTGAAGCTTTCTTT. It encodes CASNHRGGSTEAFF. J is TRBJ1-1 and V is TRBV27; 8 bases are shared with TRBD1. Losses at the gene ends were 7 bases for V and 4 bases for J; bases not matched to a gene: 8. The CDR3 totals 14 residues. Per germline, CDR1 MNHEY and CDR2 SMNVEV (reference sequence).

V gene TRBV12-3 or TRBV12-4 combines with J gene TRBJ1-2; D perhaps matches TRBD1 (6 bases). The CDR3 is 13 residues long. V lost 4 bases, J lost 3 bases, and 9 bases lay in between. The CDR3 nucleotides are TGTGCCAGCAGTTCGGGGGCCCACTATGGCTACACCTTC. It yields the protein CASSSGAHYGYTF.

V gene TRBV7-6 combines with J gene TRBJ2-3; D is uncertain. This CDR3 comprises 12 residues. Germline loops: CDR1 SGHVS, CDR2 FNYEAQ. The ends were cut back, 1 base at V and 9 bases at J, with 8 bases in the middle. DNA of the CDR3: TGTGCCAGCAGCTTAGAAGGGCAGACGCAGTATTTT. Its translation is CASSLEGQTQYF.

The genes are TRBV6-5 and TRBJ1-4; D possibly corresponds to TRBD1 (6 bases). Germline loops: CDR1 MNHEY, CDR2 SVGAGI. Trimming pared 5 bases from V and 5 bases from J, leaving 15 bases between. This CDR3 spans 15 amino acids. CDR3 residues: CASSPQTGSNEKLFF. DNA of the CDR3: TGTGCCAGCAGTCCGCAGACAGGTAGCAATGAAAAACTGTTTTTT.

The chain couples TRBV3-1 (or the pseudogene TRBV3-2) to TRBJ2-1; either TRBD1 or TRBD2 may supply D (7 bases each). V lost 9 bases, J lost 4 bases, and 19 bases lay in between. From germline, CDR1 is LGHDT and CDR2 YNNKEL (reference sequence). The CDR3 is 15 residues long. The CDR3 is CASLPAGGGYNEQFF. The CDR3 nucleotides are TGTGCCAGTCTACCCGCAGGGGGAGGGTACAATGAGCAGTTCTTC.

This clone has a single count. V gene TRBV27 combines with J gene TRBJ1-1; D may be TRBD1 (5 bases). V lost 6 bases and J 0 bases, leaving 11 bases between the germline ends. From germline, CDR1 is MNHEY and CDR2 SMNVEV (reference sequence). The CDR3 extends over 14 amino acids. CDR3 nucleotide sequence: TGTGCCAGCAGCTCGGGGCAAATGAACACTGAAGCTTTCTTT. Protein sequence: CASSSGQMNTEAFF.

The sample holds a few counts of this clone. The V gene is TRBV7-6, the J gene TRBJ2-2, with TRBD1 matching 8 bases. V trimming: 2 bases; J trimming: 5 bases; junction bases outside the gene matches: 4. CDR1 and CDR2 from the germline V gene are SGHVS and FNYEAQ. The CDR3 runs to 15 residues. CDR3 nucleotide sequence: TGTGCCAGCAGCTTAACAGGGGGAACAACCGGGGAGCTGTTTTTT. It yields the protein CASSLTGGTTGELFF.